This TCR beta chain was documented in a study of control samples from healthy donors and cancer patients. Profiling relied on immunoSEQ multiplex PCR, and the TCRdb table lists in-frame clones only, not all of them. The sample includes roughly 100,000 clones, about 85% of them seen just once. This clone was observed a few times. CDR3 length: 18 amino acids. Germline trimming cut 2 bases from V and 2 bases from J; bases unmatched to any gene: 8. Germline CDR1 SGHRS, CDR2 YFSETQ. The sequence came from a woman aged 50 to 65 in good health. Sample: blood. This chain joins TRBV5-1 and TRBJ2-3; 13 bases line up with TRBD2. The CDR3 here is CASSFGITSGGATDTQYF. DNA for the CDR3: TGCGCCAGCAGCTTCGGGATAACTAGCGGGGGGGCCACAGATACGCAGTATTTT.